These 2 T cell receptor beta chains share one sample of origin, sequenced in a study of blood T cell repertoires in COVID-19 (dated by TCRdb to about 2020). The library was made by the immunoSEQ multiplex PCR assay. In its TCRdb copy, this immuneACCESS table keeps in-frame sequences only and misses some clones. Where compared with another copy, unresolved V genes explain less than half of these, and the others have no known cause. In this sample the table shows hundreds of thousands of clones, 87% of which occur a single time. Of the sample, approximately 2% falls within the top ten clones. Sequenced input: PBMCs or T cells enriched from blood (not recorded which). The source of these receptors is a woman younger than 35 with acute COVID-19.

In its sample, this clone was seen a few times. Other DNA sequences in the same sample also yield this CDR3. V gene TRBV28 combines with J gene TRBJ2-3; 9 positions match TRBD2. Germline CDR1 and CDR2: MDHEN and SYDVKM. The junction had 1 base not matched to a gene; V was cut back by 3 bases and J by 3 bases. The CDR3 length is 14 residues. The CDR3 reads CASSFLAGTDTQYF. The CDR3 DNA is TGTGCCAGCAGTTTTCTAGCGGGGACAGATACGCAGTATTTT.

The gene calls are TRBV24-1 and TRBJ2-4; 16 bases map to TRBD2. Trimming took 4 bases from V and 8 from J; bases not matched to a gene: 7. The length of the CDR3 is 17 residues. Germline values: CDR1 KGHDR, CDR2 SFDVKD. The CDR3 DNA is TGTGCCACCAGTGACCCAGGGACTAGCGGGAGGGAGTACATTCAGTACTTC. Protein product: CATSDPGTSGREYIQYF.